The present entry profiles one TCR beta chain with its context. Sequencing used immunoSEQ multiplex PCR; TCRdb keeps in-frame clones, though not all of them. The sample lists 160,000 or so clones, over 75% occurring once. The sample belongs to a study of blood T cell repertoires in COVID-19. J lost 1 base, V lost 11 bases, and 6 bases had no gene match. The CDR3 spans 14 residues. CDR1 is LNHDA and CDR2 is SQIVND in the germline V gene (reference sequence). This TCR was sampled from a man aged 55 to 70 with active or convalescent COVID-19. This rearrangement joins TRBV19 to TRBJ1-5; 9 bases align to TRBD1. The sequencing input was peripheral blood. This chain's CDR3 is CAGGQGVSNQPQHF. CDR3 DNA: TGTGCCGGGGGACAGGGAGTAAGCAATCAGCCCCAGCATTTT.